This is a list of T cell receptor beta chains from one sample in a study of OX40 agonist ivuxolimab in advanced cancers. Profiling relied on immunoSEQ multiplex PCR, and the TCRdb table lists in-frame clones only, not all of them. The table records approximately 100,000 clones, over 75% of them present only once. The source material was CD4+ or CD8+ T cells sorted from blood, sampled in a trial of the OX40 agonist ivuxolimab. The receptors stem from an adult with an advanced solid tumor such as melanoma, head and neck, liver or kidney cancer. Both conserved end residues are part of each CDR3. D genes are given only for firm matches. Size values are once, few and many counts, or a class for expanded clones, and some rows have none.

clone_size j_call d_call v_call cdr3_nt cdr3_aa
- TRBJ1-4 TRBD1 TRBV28 TGTGCCAGCAGTCCTCGGACAGGGGGCTTCGAAAAACTGTTTTTT CASSPRTGGFEKLFF
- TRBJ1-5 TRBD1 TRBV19 TGTGCCAGTAGTATGGGCCAGGGGGGCAATCAGCCCCAGCATTTT CASSMGQGGNQPQHF
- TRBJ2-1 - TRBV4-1 TGCGCCAGCAGCCAAGTTGGGGGGTCACGCTCCTACAATGAGCAGTTCTTC CASSQVGGSRSYNEQFF
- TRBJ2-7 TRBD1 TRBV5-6 TGTGCCAGCAGCGTAGGACAGGTCTACGAGCAGTACTTC CASSVGQVYEQYF
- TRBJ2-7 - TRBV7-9 TGTGCCAGCACCTCTCCCCCAGGGGCGATCTCCTACGAGCAGTACTTC CASTSPPGAISYEQYF
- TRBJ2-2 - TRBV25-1 TGTGCCAGCAGTGAAATCGACAGAGCCACCGGGGAGCTGTTTTTT CASSEIDRATGELFF
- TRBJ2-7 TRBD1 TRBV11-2 TGTGCCAGCAGCCCCTTCTCCGGGACAGGGGTTTGGGAGCAGTACTTC CASSPFSGTGVWEQYF
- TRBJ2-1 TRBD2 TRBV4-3 TGCGCCAGCAGCCTGGGGGGACTAGGCGATGAGCAGTTCTTC CASSLGGLGDEQFF
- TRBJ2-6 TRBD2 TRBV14 TGTGCCAGCAGCCATCGCATTAGCGGGACATCTGGGGCCAACGTCCTGACTTTC CASSHRISGTSGANVLTF
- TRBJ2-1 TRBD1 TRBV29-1 TGCAGCGTTGAATTCGGACAGGTGCCCTACAATGAGCAGTTCTTC CSVEFGQVPYNEQFF
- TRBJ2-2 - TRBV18 TGTGCCAGCTGCCTCGCCAGGACCGGGGAGCTGTTTTTT CASCLARTGELFF
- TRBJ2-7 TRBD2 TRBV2 TGTGCCAGCAGCTTGACTAGCGGCAAGTACTTC CASSLTSGKYF
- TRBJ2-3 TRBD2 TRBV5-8 TGTGCCAGCAGCTTGGCGGGGACTAGCACGTACACAGATACGCAGTATTTT CASSLAGTSTYTDTQYF
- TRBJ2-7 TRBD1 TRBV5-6 TGTGCCAGCAGCTTTCGACAGGGGAGCTACGAGCAGTACTTC CASSFRQGSYEQYF
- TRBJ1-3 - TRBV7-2 TGTGCCAGCAGCTTAGGCCCTCTGGCCTCTGGAAACACCATATATTTT CASSLGPLASGNTIYF
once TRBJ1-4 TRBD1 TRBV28 TGTGCCAGCAGGGAACAGGGGAGGGAGGAAAAACTGTTTTTT CASREQGREEKLFF
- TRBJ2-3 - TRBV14 TGTGCCAGCAGCCAAGATTGGGCGGGACGGACGCAGTATTTT CASSQDWAGRTQYF
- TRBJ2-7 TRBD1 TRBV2 TGTGCCCGCCGGGACAGGGACCACGAGCAGTACTTC CARRDRDHEQYF
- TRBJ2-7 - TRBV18 TGTGCCAGCTCACAAGATAATAGGCGATACGAGCAGTACTTC CASSQDNRRYEQYF
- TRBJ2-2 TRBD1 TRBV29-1 TGCAGCGGCGGGACAGGGGCGAACACCGGGGAGCTGTTTTTT CSGGTGANTGELFF
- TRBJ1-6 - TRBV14 TGTGCCAGCAGCCAAGATCAGCGCTATTCACCCCTCCACTTT CASSQDQRYSPLHF
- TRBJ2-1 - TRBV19 TGTGCCAGTATTGATAGCGCGGGCCATGAGCAGTTCTTC CASIDSAGHEQFF
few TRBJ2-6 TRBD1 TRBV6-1 TGTGCCAGCAGTGGGACAGGGTCCAGCTCTGGGGCCAACGTCCTGACTTTC CASSGTGSSSGANVLTF
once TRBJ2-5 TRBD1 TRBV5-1 TGCGCCAGCAGCTTGGGACAGGGGAAAGAGACCCAGTACTTC CASSLGQGKETQYF
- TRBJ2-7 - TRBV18 TGTGCCAGCTCCGAAGAGTGGGGCTACGAGCAGTACTTC CASSEEWGYEQYF
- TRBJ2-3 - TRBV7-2 TGTGCCAGCAGCTTAGGGACTAGCACAGATACGCAGTATTTT CASSLGTSTDTQYF
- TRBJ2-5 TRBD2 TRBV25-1 TGTGCCAGCAGTGACCAGACTAGCGGGAGGGCTGAGACCCAGTACTTC CASSDQTSGRAETQYF
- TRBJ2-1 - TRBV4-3 TGCGCCAGCAGCCAAGACGGTCTCTCCTACAATGAGCAGTTCTTC CASSQDGLSYNEQFF
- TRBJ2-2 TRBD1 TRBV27 TGTGCCAGCAGTCTCGGGACAGGGAACACCGGGGAGCTGTTTTTT CASSLGTGNTGELFF
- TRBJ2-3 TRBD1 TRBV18 TGTGCCAGCTCGCGGACAGGGGGCACAGATACGCAGTATTTT CASSRTGGTDTQYF
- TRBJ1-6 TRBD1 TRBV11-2 TGTGCCAGCAGCAGAGGACAGGGGCTTTCCTATAATTCACCCCTCCACTTT CASSRGQGLSYNSPLHF
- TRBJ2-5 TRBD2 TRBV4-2 TGTGCCAGCAGCCAAGGACTAGCGGGAGGGAGGAGGAGAGAGACCCAGTACTTC CASSQGLAGGRRRETQYF
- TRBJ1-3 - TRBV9 TGTGCCAGCAGCGTAGGGGCCGTCTCTGGAAACACCATATATTTT CASSVGAVSGNTIYF
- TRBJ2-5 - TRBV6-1 TGTGCCAGTTCTATCGACTGGGCGGGGGAGACCCAGTACTTC CASSIDWAGETQYF
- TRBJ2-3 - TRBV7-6 TGTGCCAGCAGCTTAGGTAGCGGAGGAGGGGGAGGGCAGTATTTT CASSLGSGGGGGQYF
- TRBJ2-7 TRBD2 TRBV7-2 TGTGCCAGCAGCTTCGCCCCGGGAGGCCGCTACGAGCAGTACTTC CASSFAPGGRYEQYF
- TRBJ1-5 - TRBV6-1 TGTGCCAGCGGAGGAATGGATCAGCCCCAGCATTTT CASGGMDQPQHF
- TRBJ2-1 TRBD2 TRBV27 TGTGCCAGCAAGGCTAGCGGGAGGGCGTACAATGAGCAGTTCTTC CASKASGRAYNEQFF
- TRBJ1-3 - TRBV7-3 TGTGCCAGCAGCTCTGGGGAAGGTTCCAGCTCTGGAAACACCATATATTTT CASSSGEGSSSGNTIYF
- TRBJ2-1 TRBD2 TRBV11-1 TGTGCCAGCACCCTCCGACTGGGACTAGCGGGAGTATATAATGAGCAGTTCTTC CASTLRLGLAGVYNEQFF
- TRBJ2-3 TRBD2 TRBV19 TGTGCCAGTAGTAGAGAGACGGTAGGGACTAGCGGGAGGACAGATACGCAGTATTTT CASSRETVGTSGRTDTQYF
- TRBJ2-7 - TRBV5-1 TGCGCCAGCAGCTCCGGGACTTTGAATTACGAGCAGTACTTC CASSSGTLNYEQYF
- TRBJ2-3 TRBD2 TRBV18 TGTGCCAGCTCACCTGTCGCTAGCGGGGATACGCAGTATTTT CASSPVASGDTQYF
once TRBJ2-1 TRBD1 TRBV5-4 TGTGCCAGCAGCTCTGGGACAGGCACCTACAATGAGCAGTTCTTC CASSSGTGTYNEQFF
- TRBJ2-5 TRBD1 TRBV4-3 TGCGCCAGCAGCCAAGATATGAGCCAGGGGGCGACCCAGTACTTC CASSQDMSQGATQYF
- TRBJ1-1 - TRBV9 TGTGCCAGCAGCTGGGGGGCGCGGACTGAAGCTTTCTTT CASSWGARTEAFF
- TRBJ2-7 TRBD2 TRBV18 TGTGCCAGCTCAGATACCGGGACTAGCGGGTCTATCTACGAGCAGTACTTC CASSDTGTSGSIYEQYF
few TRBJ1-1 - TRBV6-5 TGTGCCAGCAGTGTACAGCTGAACACTGAAGCTTTCTTT CASSVQLNTEAFF
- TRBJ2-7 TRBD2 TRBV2 TGTGCCAGCCAGACTAGCGTAGGTAACGAGCAGTACTTC CASQTSVGNEQYF
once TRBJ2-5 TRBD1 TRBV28 TGTGCCAGCAGGGACAGGGGGCGGGAGACCCAGTACTTC CASRDRGRETQYF
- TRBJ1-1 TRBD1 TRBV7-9 TGTGCCAGCAGCCTAGGCGGGACAGCGAACACTGAAGCTTTCTTT CASSLGGTANTEAFF
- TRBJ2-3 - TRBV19 TGTGCCAGTAGTACAGGCTCCTTAGGAACCTCACAGATAACGCAGTATTTT CASSTGSLGTSQITQYF
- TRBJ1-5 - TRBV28 TGTGCCAGCAGACAAAGCAATCAGCCCCAGCATTTT CASRQSNQPQHF
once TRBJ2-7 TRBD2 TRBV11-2 TGTGCCAGCAGCAACCGACTAGCGGGGGCCTACGAGCAGTACTTC CASSNRLAGAYEQYF
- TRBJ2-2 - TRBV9 TGTGCCAGCAGTCATGACACGGGGCGATCGGGTGGGGAGCTGTTTTTT CASSHDTGRSGGELFF
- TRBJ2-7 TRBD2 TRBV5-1 TGCGCCAGCAGCACCGGGACTAGCCACGAGCAGTACTTC CASSTGTSHEQYF
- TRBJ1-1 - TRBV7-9 TGTGCCAGCAGCGTGGACACAAACACTGAAGCTTTCTTT CASSVDTNTEAFF
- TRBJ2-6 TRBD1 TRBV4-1 TGCGCCAGCAGCTTGGTTGGGACAGGGGGCTCTGGGGCCAACGTCCTGACTTTC CASSLVGTGGSGANVLTF
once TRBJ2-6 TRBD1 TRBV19 TGTGCCAGTAGTATAGGGGGACAGGGGCTCTCTGGGGCCAACGTCCTGACTTTC CASSIGGQGLSGANVLTF
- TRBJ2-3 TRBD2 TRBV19 TGTGCCAGTAGGAGGGACTCGGGACTAGCGGGAGCGGTGGATACGCAGTATTTT CASRRDSGLAGAVDTQYF